The next 30 T cell receptor beta chains were all read from a single sample in a study of blood T cell repertoires in COVID-19. The data were produced by immunoSEQ multiplex PCR, yet TCRdb's version contains in-frame clones alone and is incomplete. This sample has 240,000 or so clones, with around 85% found just once. Sequencing was carried out using peripheral blood. The receptors come from a man in his fifties or sixties with acute or convalescent COVID-19.

A single count supports this clone. The chain recombines TRBV28 with TRBJ2-2, with D perhaps TRBD2 (6 bases). Germline-derived CDR1 and CDR2 are MDHEN and SYDVKM. V lost 8 bases and J 3 bases, leaving 13 bases between the germline ends. The CDR3 runs to 14 residues. The CDR3 sequence is CASVGGQHTGELFF. The CDR3 bases are TGTGCCAGCGTAGGAGGGCAGCACACCGGGGAGCTGTTTTTT. The full variable domain, with the rest looked up from reference TRBV28 and TRBJ2-2, is DVKVTQSSRYLVKRTGEKVFLECVQDMDHENMFWYRQDPGLGLRLIYFSYDVKMKEKGDIPEGYSVSREKKERFSLILESASTNQTSMYLCASVGGQHTGELFFGEGSRLTVL.

This chain connects TRBV18 to TRBJ2-5, with a weak D call TRBD1 (5 bases). V gave up 2 bases and J gave up 5 bases, with 12 bases separating them. The CDR3 loop spans 14 amino acids. Germline V gives CDR1 KGHSH, CDR2 LQKENI. The CDR3 sequence: CASSPGAGPETQYF. CDR3 DNA: TGTGCCAGCTCACCAGGGGCAGGGCCGGAGACCCAGTACTTC.

The chain joins TRBV11-2 to TRBJ2-5; TRBD1 might be the D (6 bases). V was shortened by 5 bases and J by 4 bases, with 11 bases between the two germline ends. Germline values: CDR1 SGHAT, CDR2 FQNNGV. CDR3 size: 13 residues. The CDR3 coding sequence is TGTGCCAGCAGCGGGACAAATCGAGAGACCCAGTACTTC. This codes for CASSGTNRETQYF.

The chain combines TRBV12-3 or TRBV12-4 with TRBJ1-1; 9 positions agree with TRBD1. CDR3 length: 13 residues. The V segment lost 6 bases and the J segment 6 bases; nucleotides outside the gene matches: 5. CDR3 nucleotide sequence: TGTGCCAGCAGGGGACAGGGCTACGCTGAAGCTTTCTTT. It yields the protein CASRGQGYAEAFF.

This chain connects TRBV20-1 to TRBJ1-4; D call uncertain. Trimming took off 3 bases at V and 2 bases at J, with 16 bases between the two ends. The CDR3 loop spans 16 amino acids. CDR1 DFQATT and CDR2 SNEGSKA come from the germline V gene (reference sequence). The CDR3 DNA follows: TGCAGTGCTAGTAGGCAGATACAGCATACTAATGAAAAACTGTTTTTT. Translated, it gives CSASRQIQHTNEKLFF.

This rearrangement joins TRBV4-3 to TRBJ2-3; 11 bases map to TRBD2. Germline-derived CDR1 and CDR2 are LGHNA and YSLEER. V was clipped by 0 bases and J by 4 bases; unmatched bases: 3. This CDR3 spans 16 amino acids. CDR3 in amino acids: CASSQDTSGSADTQYF. The CDR3 DNA sequence: TGCGCCAGCAGCCAAGATACTAGCGGGAGTGCAGATACGCAGTATTTT.

The CDR3 protein is CASTGTLSGYTF. The CDR3 DNA reads TGTGCCAGTACTGGGACACTATCCGGCTACACCTTC. The chain links TRBV19 to TRBJ1-2; D possibly corresponds to TRBD1 (6 bases). Trimming pared 7 bases from V and 8 bases from J, leaving 14 bases between. This CDR3 has 12 amino acids. Germline V gene data show CDR1 as LNHDA and CDR2 as SQIVND (reference sequence).

The chain carries TRBV5-1 and TRBJ2-5; D is ambiguous. The V end was cut by 3 bases, the J end by 6 bases, with 15 bases between. From germline, CDR1 is SGHRS and CDR2 YFSETQ. This CDR3 contains 14 residues. The CDR3 loop is CASSYLSQDKTQYF. CDR3 bases: TGCGCCAGCAGCTACCTGTCCCAGGATAAGACCCAGTACTTC. The variable domain in full, completed from reference TRBV5-1 and TRBJ2-5, reads KAGVTQTPRYLIKTRGQQVTLSCSPISGHRSVSWYQQTPGQGLQFLFEYFSETQRNKGNFPGRFSGRQFSNSRSEMNVSTLELGDSALYLCASSYLSQDKTQYFGPGTRLLVL.

The V gene is TRBV29-1, the J gene TRBJ2-2; D is unclear. Trimming cost V 3 bases and J 7 bases, with 6 bases left between them. The CDR3 sequence is 11 residues long. Germline V lookup: CDR1 SQVTM, CDR2 ANQGSEA. CDR3 in DNA: TGCAGCGTTGACAGACTCGGGGAGCTGTTTTTT. It is translated as CSVDRLGELFF.

The genes are TRBV10-3 and TRBJ1-1; the D is unclear. V gave up 11 bases and J gave up 1 base, with 17 bases separating them. CDR1 and CDR2 from the germline V gene are ENHRY and SYGVKD. The CDR3 runs 14 residues. Here the CDR3 reads CAAIATLSNTEAFF. CDR3 nucleotides: TGTGCCGCTATAGCAACATTGTCGAACACTGAAGCTTTCTTT.

V gene TRBV5-5 combines with J gene TRBJ2-5, with 8 positions matching TRBD1. This CDR3 is 16 amino acids long. V trimming: 3 bases; J trimming: 3 bases; junction bases outside the gene matches: 10. Germline CDR1 reads SGHKS; CDR2 reads YYEKEE (reference sequence). The CDR3 DNA is TGTGCCAGCAGCTGGAATACAGGGGGTTGGGAAGAGACCCAGTACTTC. This translates into CASSWNTGGWEETQYF. Filled out from reference TRBV5-5 and TRBJ2-5, the complete variable domain reads DAGVTQSPTHLIKTRGQQVTLRCSPISGHKSVSWYQQVLGQGPQFIFQYYEKEERGRGNFPDRFSARQFPNYSSELNVNALLLGDSALYLCASSWNTGGWEETQYFGPGTRLLVL.

The table lists this clone with a count of one. The V and J genes are TRBV7-3 and TRBJ2-3; D possibly corresponds to TRBD1 (6 bases). Trimming stripped 0 bases from V and 5 bases from J, with 15 bases between. The CDR3 sequence is 16 residues long. In germline, CDR1 is SGHTA, CDR2 FQGTGA. CDR3 protein: CASSLTPGRGGDTQYF. Written as DNA, the CDR3 is TGTGCCAGCAGCTTAACGCCGGGCAGGGGTGGAGATACGCAGTATTTT.

V usage is TRBV28 and J usage is TRBJ1-5, with 7 bases identical to TRBD1. Germline CDR1 reads MDHEN; CDR2 reads SYDVKM. The ends lost 4 bases at V and 0 bases at J; junction bases unmatched: 15. This CDR3 comprises 19 residues. As DNA, the CDR3 is TGTGCCAGCAGTTCACTCGGGACAGAACCAGTATATAGCAATCAGCCCCAGCATTTT. Protein: CASSSLGTEPVYSNQPQHF.

The CDR3 loop is CASSSGEGSYEQYF. DNA for the CDR3: TGCGCCAGCAGCTCGGGGGAGGGCTCCTACGAGCAGTACTTC. The V call is TRBV5-1, the J call TRBJ2-7; 7 bases are shared with TRBD2. From germline, CDR1 is SGHRS and CDR2 YFSETQ. The CDR3 spans 14 residues. Trimming took 3 bases from V and 0 from J; bases not matched to a gene: 3.

The CDR3 is CASSPPTGLAEAFF. The CDR3 bases are TGTGCCAGCAGCCCGCCAACAGGGTTGGCTGAAGCTTTCTTT. This chain joins TRBV3-1 (or the pseudogene TRBV3-2) and TRBJ1-1, with D maybe TRBD1 (6 bases). Between the trimmed V and J ends, which lost 4 bases and 6 bases, there was a span of 15 bases. CDR1 is LGHDT, CDR2 YNNKEL, per germline (reference sequence). This CDR3 is 14 amino acids long.

Here the CDR3 DNA reads TGTGCCAGCAGCTTGAAACTAGCGGGAGAAACAGATACGCAGTATTTT. It is translated as CASSLKLAGETDTQYF. V gene TRBV5-4 combines with J gene TRBJ2-3; 11 bases line up with TRBD2. This CDR3 has 16 residues. From germline, CDR1 is SGHNT and CDR2 YYREEE (reference sequence). The ends lost 1 base at V and 3 bases at J; junction bases unmatched: 4.

This chain connects TRBV6-6 to TRBJ2-1; D not certain. Germline-derived CDR1 and CDR2 are MNHNY and SVGAGI (reference sequence). V lost 7 bases and J 5 bases, leaving 6 bases between the germline ends. The CDR3 totals 11 residues. CDR3 sequence (DNA): TGTGCCAGCACCCCAAACAATGAGCAGTTCTTC. Protein: CASTPNNEQFF.

This clone was counted once. This chain links TRBV7-2 with TRBJ2-1; 10 nucleotides match TRBD1. V was pared by 5 bases and J by 9 bases, with 10 bases of the junction left unmatched. The CDR3 extends over 15 amino acids. The V gene's germline CDR1 is SGHTA and CDR2 FQGNSA. This CDR3 is CASSLTGTGVGEQFF. CDR3 DNA: TGTGCCAGCAGCCTTACCGGGACAGGGGTTGGTGAGCAGTTCTTC.

A remark on this clone: At one end the junction does not follow the germline gene, possibly because of a read error. This chain joins TRBV29-1 and TRBJ2-4, with 8 bases lining up with TRBD1. Germline loops: CDR1 SQVTM, CDR2 ANQGSEA. CDR3 length: 12 residues. CDR3 in amino acids: CSAGQATNIQYF. The DNA of the CDR3 is TGCAGCGCGGGACAGGCCACAAACATTCAGTACTTC.

This clone came up once. The chain employs TRBV18 and TRBJ1-5; 9 bases are shared with TRBD1. The CDR3 spans 17 residues. V lost 8 bases to trimming and J lost 0 bases; unmatched junction nucleotides: 11. From germline, CDR1 is KGHSH and CDR2 LQKENI. The CDR3 here is CASPYRGPSYSNQPQHF. The CDR3 nucleotides are TGTGCCAGCCCCTACAGGGGGCCTTCCTATAGCAATCAGCCCCAGCATTTT.

This chain joins TRBV9 and TRBJ2-2, with TRBD2 identical over 8 bases. Germline loops: CDR1 SGDLS, CDR2 YYNGEE. The junction had 1 base not matched to a gene; V was cut back by 2 bases and J by 4 bases. The CDR3 totals 14 residues. CDR3 nucleotide sequence: TGTGCCAGCAGCGTCAGCGGGGGCACCGGGGAGCTGTTTTTT. Translated, it gives CASSVSGGTGELFF.

This clone was detected only once. The J gene is TRBJ2-1, the V gene TRBV9; 14 bases map to TRBD2. The germline V gene has CDR1 SGDLS and CDR2 YYNGEE. V dropped 3 bases and J dropped 3; count of bases not matched to a gene: 11. The length of the CDR3 is 19 residues. The CDR3 region has the DNA TGTGCCAGCAGCGACTCTGGGACTAGCGGGAGAGGAGTCTACAATGAGCAGTTCTTC. Its protein product is CASSDSGTSGRGVYNEQFF.

V and J are TRBV7-9 and TRBJ1-6, with 7 bases lining up with TRBD1. V trimming: 5 bases; J trimming: 2 bases; junction bases outside the gene matches: 15. Germline V CDR1 and CDR2: SEHNR, FQNEAQ (reference sequence). The CDR3 length is 19 residues. The CDR3 nucleotides are TGTGCCAGCAGCCACGACCGACAGGGCGGTGTCGCCTATAATTCACCCCTCCACTTT. It translates to CASSHDRQGGVAYNSPLHF.

The chain recombines TRBV11-3 with TRBJ2-2; the D is unclear. Germline CDR1 and CDR2: SGHNT and YENEEA. The V and J ends lost 5 bases and 4 bases respectively, with 20 bases between them. This CDR3 is 17 amino acids long. Here the CDR3 reads CASSPTPLYAATGELFF. DNA of the CDR3: TGTGCCAGCAGCCCAACACCACTATACGCCGCCACCGGGGAGCTGTTTTTT.

The V call is TRBV7-9, the J call TRBJ2-5; 9 bases line up with TRBD1. V shed 3 bases and J 5 bases; nucleotides not matched to a gene: 7. Germline V gene data show CDR1 as SEHNR and CDR2 as FQNEAQ (reference sequence). This CDR3 is built from 15 residues. The CDR3 reads CASSLDRGPGETQYF. In DNA, the CDR3 is TGTGCCAGCAGCTTGGACAGGGGCCCGGGGGAGACCCAGTACTTC.

The V gene is TRBV6-6, the J gene TRBJ1-2; the D is unclear. V gave up 2 bases and J gave up 4 bases, with 11 bases separating them. Looked up from germline, CDR1 is MNHNY and CDR2 is SVGAGI (reference sequence). CDR3 size: 14 residues. CDR3 residues: CASSYLRESYGYTF. The CDR3 nucleotides are TGTGCCAGCAGTTACCTTCGGGAGAGCTATGGCTACACCTTC.

This chain links TRBV6-2 or TRBV6-3 with TRBJ2-7; possibly TRBD2 for D (5 bases). V was clipped by 5 bases and J by 5 bases, with 13 bases between them. The CDR3 has 13 residues. Germline lookup yields CDR1 MNHEY and CDR2 SVGEGT. The CDR3 protein is CASSIQRVHEQYF. DNA of the CDR3: TGTGCCAGCAGTATCCAGAGGGTCCACGAGCAGTACTTC.

The rearrangement links TRBV19 to TRBJ2-2; D is unresolved. CDR1 is LNHDA, CDR2 SQIVND, per germline (reference sequence). V dropped 2 bases and J dropped 4 bases, with 11 bases sitting between them. The CDR3 totals 15 residues. In nucleotides, the CDR3 is TGTGCCAGTAGTATACGAGGTCAAACCACCGGGGAGCTGTTTTTT. Residues: CASSIRGQTTGELFF.

The chain combines TRBV19 with TRBJ1-5, with 7 bases that match TRBD1. V lost 6 bases to trimming and J lost 3 bases; unmatched junction nucleotides: 11. CDR3 size: 16 residues. The germline CDR1 and CDR2 sequences are LNHDA and SQIVND (reference sequence). CDR3 DNA sequence: TGTGCCAGTAGCAAGACAGGGACGCATCCCAATCAGCCCCAGCATTTT. It yields the protein CASSKTGTHPNQPQHF. The full variable domain, with the rest looked up from reference TRBV19 and TRBJ1-5, is DGGITQSPKYLFRKEGQNVTLSCEQNLNHDAMYWYRQDPGQGLRLIYYSQIVNDFQKGDIAEGYSVSREKKESFPLTVTSAQKNPTAFYLCASSKTGTHPNQPQHFGDGTRLSIL.

This clone was seen a handful of times. V is TRBV28 and J is TRBJ1-2, with D perhaps matching TRBD1 (5 bases). CDR1 is MDHEN, CDR2 SYDVKM, per germline. V gave up 7 bases and J gave up 4 bases, with 10 bases separating them. The CDR3 has 12 residues. The CDR3 nucleotides are TGTGCCAGCAACTCGGACATCTATGGCTACACCTTC. This encodes CASNSDIYGYTF.